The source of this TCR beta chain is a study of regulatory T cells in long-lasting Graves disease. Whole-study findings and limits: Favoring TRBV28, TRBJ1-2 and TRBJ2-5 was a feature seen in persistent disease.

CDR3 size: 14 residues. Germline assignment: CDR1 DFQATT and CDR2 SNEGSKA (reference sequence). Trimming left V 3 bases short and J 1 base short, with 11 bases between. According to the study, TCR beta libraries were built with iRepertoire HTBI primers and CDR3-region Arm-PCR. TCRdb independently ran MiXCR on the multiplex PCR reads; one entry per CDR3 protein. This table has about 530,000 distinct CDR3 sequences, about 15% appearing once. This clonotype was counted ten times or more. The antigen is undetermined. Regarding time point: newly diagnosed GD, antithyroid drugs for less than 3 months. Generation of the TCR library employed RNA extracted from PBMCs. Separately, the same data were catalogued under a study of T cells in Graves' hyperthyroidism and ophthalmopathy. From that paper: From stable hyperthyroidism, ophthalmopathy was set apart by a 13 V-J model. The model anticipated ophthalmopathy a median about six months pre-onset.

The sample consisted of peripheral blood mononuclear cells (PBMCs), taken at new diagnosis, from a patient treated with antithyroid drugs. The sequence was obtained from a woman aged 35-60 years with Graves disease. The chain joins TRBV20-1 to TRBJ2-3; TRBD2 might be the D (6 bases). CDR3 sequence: CSARGGPRTDTQYF. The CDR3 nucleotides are TGCAGTGCTAGGGGGGGACCGCGCACAGATACGCAGTATTTT.